A single T cell receptor (beta chain) is shown here with its context. What it recognizes is unknown. The study's findings and limits: Tumor Tregs overlapped most with tumor, then blood, naive CD4+ cells. Tumor memory CD4+ T cell TCR gene usage was found to cluster with blood and lymph node memory CD4+ cells and with lymph node naive CD4+ cells.

CDR1 is SGHTA, CDR2 FQGNSA, per germline. The V and J ends lost 5 bases and 3 bases respectively, with 16 bases between them. The CDR3 has 15 residues. Full-length variable regions came from constant-region reverse primers plus semi-nested Nested Universal Primer A PCR. TCRdb re-derived calls from the 5' RACE reads in MiXCR, one entry per CDR3 protein. The data hold some 10,000 distinct CDR3 sequences, with around 49% observed a single time. Naive CD4+ cells had CD25+ Tregs removed. The receptor's source is a female donor with breast cancer. Source material: tumor-infiltrating naive CD4+ T cells sorted from the breast tumor. Regarding subset: naive CD4+ T cells, CD4+CD45RA+CD25-. This rearrangement joins TRBV7-2 to TRBJ2-5; TRBD2 is a possible D gene (5 bases). CDR3 sequence reads: CASSPGGAWEETQYF. CDR3 nucleotide sequence: TGTGCCAGCAGCCCAGGAGGCGCATGGGAAGAGACCCAGTACTTC.